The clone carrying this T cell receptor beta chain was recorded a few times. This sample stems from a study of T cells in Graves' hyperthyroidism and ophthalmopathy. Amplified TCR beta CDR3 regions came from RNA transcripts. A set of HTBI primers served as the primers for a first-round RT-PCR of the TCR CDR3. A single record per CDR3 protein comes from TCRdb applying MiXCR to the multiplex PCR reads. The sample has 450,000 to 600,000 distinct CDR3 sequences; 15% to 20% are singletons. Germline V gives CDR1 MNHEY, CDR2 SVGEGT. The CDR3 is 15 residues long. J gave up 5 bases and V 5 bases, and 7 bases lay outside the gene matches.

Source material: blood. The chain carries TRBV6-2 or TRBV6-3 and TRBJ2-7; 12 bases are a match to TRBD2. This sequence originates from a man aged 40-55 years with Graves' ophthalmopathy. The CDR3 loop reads CASSPLAGGSDEQYF. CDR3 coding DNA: TGTGCCAGCAGTCCCCTAGCGGGAGGGTCGGACGAGCAGTACTTC.